What follows are 16 T cell receptor beta chains derived from one specimen sequenced in a study of blood T cell repertoires in COVID-19. Sequencing used immunoSEQ multiplex PCR; TCRdb keeps in-frame clones, though not all of them. The sample shows over 110,000 clones, about 79% of them seen only once. The sample taken for sequencing was peripheral blood. The receptors here all came from a man aged 55 to 70 with active or convalescent COVID-19.

V usage is TRBV18 and J usage is TRBJ2-5, with TRBD1 as a possible D gene (6 bases). Per the germline V gene, CDR1 is KGHSH and CDR2 is LQKENI. This CDR3 contains 13 residues. The V and J ends lost 4 bases and 4 bases respectively, with 10 bases between them. CDR3 sequence: CASSQTRGETQYF. The CDR3 DNA reads as TGTGCCAGCTCACAGACCAGGGGAGAGACCCAGTACTTC.

V usage is TRBV7-8 and J usage is TRBJ2-1, with D perhaps TRBD2 (6 bases). This CDR3 is built from 13 residues. Deletions cut 4 bases from V and 8 bases from J, with 12 bases between. CDR1 and CDR2 from the germline V gene are SGHVS and FQNEAQ. The CDR3 coding sequence is TGTGCCAGCAGCTCGATGACTAGTTATGAGCAGTTCTTC. Amino acids: CASSSMTSYEQFF.

The rearrangement links TRBV11-3 to TRBJ2-1; 12 bases agree with TRBD2. V lost 4 bases, J lost 10 bases, and 2 bases stayed unmatched. CDR3 length: 13 amino acids. Looked up from germline, CDR1 is SGHNT and CDR2 is YENEEA. CDR3 amino acids: CASSSGLAGEQFF. The CDR3 nucleotides are TGTGCCAGCAGCTCCGGACTAGCGGGAGAGCAGTTCTTC.

The genes are TRBV7-2 and TRBJ2-2; weak D call: TRBD2 (5 bases). The CDR3 has 13 residues. Germline loops: CDR1 SGHTA, CDR2 FQGNSA. V was clipped by 2 bases and J by 6 bases, with 7 bases between them. As DNA, the CDR3 is TGTGCCAGCAGCTTACCCGGGGCCGGGGAGCTGTTTTTT. Translation: CASSLPGAGELFF.

The CDR3 nucleotides read TGCAGTGCTAGTCCGAGAGGCGGGGCCCCAGATACGCAGTATTTT. Protein: CSASPRGGAPDTQYF. The V gene is TRBV20-1, the J gene TRBJ2-3, with TRBD2 as a possible D gene (6 bases). The CDR3 length is 15 residues. Trimming took off 3 bases at V and 4 bases at J, with 17 bases between the two ends. Germline assignment: CDR1 DFQATT and CDR2 SNEGSKA (reference sequence).

CDR3: CATPRGPRGAFF. The CDR3 region has the DNA TGTGCCACCCCCCGAGGTCCCCGAGGGGCTTTCTTT. The chain joins TRBV27 to TRBJ1-1; D not certain. Germline CDR1 reads MNHEY; CDR2 reads SMNVEV (reference sequence). Trimming took off 10 bases at V and 11 bases at J, with 20 bases between the two ends. This CDR3 contains 12 residues.

The J gene is TRBJ1-6, the V gene TRBV6-2 or TRBV6-3; D is unresolved. CDR3 length: 16 residues. Trimming removed 2 bases from V and 0 bases from J, with 8 bases in between. Germline V gives CDR1 MNHEY, CDR2 SVGEGT. The CDR3 DNA reads as TGTGCCAGCAGTTACACGGAGAGCTCCTATAATTCACCCCTCCACTTT. Residues: CASSYTESSYNSPLHF.

The J gene is TRBJ2-2, the V gene TRBV7-9, with 9 bases aligning to TRBD1. The J segment lost 4 bases and the V segment lost 6 bases, leaving 6 bases of the junction unmatched. CDR1 is SEHNR, CDR2 FQNEAQ, per germline (reference sequence). The CDR3 runs to 15 residues. CDR3 residues: CASRGGQGRTGELFF. The CDR3 region has the DNA TGTGCCAGCAGAGGGGGACAGGGTCGCACCGGGGAGCTGTTTTTT.

The chain carries TRBV6-1 and TRBJ1-3, with a weak D call TRBD1 (5 bases). The CDR3 is 14 residues long. Between the trimmed V and J ends, which lost 1 base and 4 bases, there was a span of 8 bases. Germline V gene data show CDR1 as MNHNS and CDR2 as SASEGT. CDR3 residues: CASSEGQRGNTIYF. For the CDR3, the DNA is TGTGCCAGCAGTGAAGGACAGAGAGGAAACACCATATATTTT.

This clone was counted once. DNA for the CDR3: TGCGCCAGCAGCTCGGGACTAGGCCCAGATACGCAGTATTTT. Protein: CASSSGLGPDTQYF. The chain employs TRBV5-1 and TRBJ2-3, with 8 bases that match TRBD2. V shed 3 bases and J 4 bases; nucleotides not matched to a gene: 4. Looked up from germline, CDR1 is SGHRS and CDR2 is YFSETQ. This CDR3 comprises 14 residues.

This chain connects TRBV5-5 to TRBJ2-7; a weak D match, TRBD1 (6 bases). With 3 bases removed from V and 8 bases from J, the gap between germline ends came to 12 bases. CDR1 SGHKS and CDR2 YYEKEE come from the germline V gene (reference sequence). This CDR3 comprises 12 residues. The CDR3 sequence is CASSWDNFKQYV. In DNA, the CDR3 is TGTGCCAGCAGCTGGGACAATTTTAAGCAGTACGTC.

CDR3 amino acids: CASRVPGTAPYQPQHF. The CDR3 bases are TGTGCCAGCAGGGTTCCCGGGACAGCACCTTATCAGCCCCAGCATTTT. The chain uses TRBV3-1 (or the pseudogene TRBV3-2) and TRBJ1-5, with 7 bases aligning to TRBD1. Germline-derived CDR1 and CDR2 are LGHDT and YNNKEL (reference sequence). The CDR3 sequence is 16 residues long. V was clipped by 6 bases and J by 5 bases; unmatched bases: 13.

This chain links TRBV2 with TRBJ2-7; possible D gene TRBD1, 6 bases. The CDR3 contains 14 residues. The V gene lost 4 bases and the J gene lost 3 bases, with 13 bases spanning the gap. Germline assignment: CDR1 SNHLY and CDR2 FYNNEI. The CDR3 sequence: CASSVGDTDYEQYF. The CDR3 nucleotides read TGTGCCAGCAGTGTGGGGGACACCGACTACGAGCAGTACTTC.

The chain couples TRBV24-1 to TRBJ1-6; tentative D call: TRBD1 (6 bases). V was shortened by 6 bases and J by 5 bases, with 10 bases between the two germline ends. In germline, CDR1 is KGHDR, CDR2 SFDVKD. The CDR3 totals 14 residues. The CDR3 protein is CATSQGSNNSPLHF. The CDR3 coding sequence is TGTGCCACCAGTCAGGGGTCGAATAATTCACCCCTCCACTTT.

This clone was picked up one time. CDR3 nucleotide sequence: TGTGCCAGTAGTATAGGGATTCGGGGAGGCTCTGGAAACACCATATATTTT. Translating gives CASSIGIRGGSGNTIYF. This chain joins TRBV19 and TRBJ1-3; no definite D call. The CDR3 totals 17 residues. Trimming took off 1 base at V and 0 bases at J, with 13 bases between the two ends. Germline CDR1 is LNHDA and CDR2 is SQIVND (reference sequence).

The chain uses TRBV9 and TRBJ1-1; maybe TRBD1 (5 bases). This CDR3 comprises 12 residues. Germline CDR1 is SGDLS and CDR2 is YYNGEE. The ends were cut back, 3 bases at V and 6 bases at J, with 9 bases in the middle. The CDR3 DNA follows: TGTGCCAGCAGCGACGGGGGTCCTGAAGCTTTCTTT. Its translation: CASSDGGPEAFF.